This passage covers 18 T cell receptor beta chains from one sample sequenced in a study of T cell repertoires in cytomegalovirus infection. MiXCR was run by TCRdb on the reads, yielding one entry per CDR3 protein. This table holds 150,000 to 200,000 distinct CDR3 sequences, 9.5% found once. The specimen sequenced was PBMCs. The receptors derive from a human donor in good health (CMV status not recorded). Some clones in this sample may be carry-over from other donors' samples.

In this sample, this clonotype turned up many times. The chain carries TRBV2 and TRBJ1-2, with TRBD1 matching over 7 bases. V shed 6 bases, J shed 0 bases, and the junction held 10 bases outside the gene matches. This CDR3 has 16 amino acids. Germline CDR1 is SNHLY and CDR2 is FYNNEI. DNA for the CDR3: TGTGCCAGCAGCGACAAGACAGGGACGACTAACTATGGCTACACCTTC. Translating it yields CASSDKTGTTNYGYTF.

This clonotype was detected ten times or more. The chain recombines TRBV7-9 with TRBJ2-3; tentative D call: TRBD2 (5 bases). Germline loops: CDR1 SEHNR, CDR2 FQNEAQ (reference sequence). V was clipped by 7 bases and J by 3 bases, with 11 bases between them. The CDR3 runs 13 residues. CDR3 amino acids: CASTRAATDTQYF. CDR3 sequence (DNA): TGTGCCAGCACCCGAGCGGCTACAGATACGCAGTATTTT.

This clonotype occurred many times. The V gene is TRBV7-2, the J gene TRBJ2-7, with 12 bases aligning to TRBD2. Trimming removed 6 bases from V and 6 bases from J; junction bases left unmatched: 6. The CDR3 runs 14 residues. Germline V CDR1 and CDR2: SGHTA, FQGNSA. This chain's CDR3 is CASRSSGRAFEQYF. DNA for the CDR3: TGTGCCAGCAGATCTAGCGGGAGGGCCTTCGAGCAGTACTTC.

This clonotype came up a few times. V and J are TRBV4-1 and TRBJ2-7, with TRBD2 as a possible D gene (6 bases). This CDR3 is 15 amino acids long. Trimming removed 1 base from V and 6 bases from J, with 16 bases in between. Germline CDR1 reads MGHRA; CDR2 reads YSYEKL. CDR3 DNA: TGCGCCAGCAGCCAAGCAGGTAAACGGGGGAGCGAGCAGTACTTC. This gives the protein CASSQAGKRGSEQYF.

There are many counts of this clonotype. The CDR3 region has the DNA TGTGCCAGTTCAACAGGGGGCGCTTCGTATTCACCCCTCCACTTT. It specifies CASSTGGASYSPLHF. The V and J genes are TRBV7-2 and TRBJ1-6; 9 bases are a match to TRBD1. Germline loops: CDR1 SGHTA, CDR2 FQGNSA. J gave up 8 bases and V 9 bases, and 11 bases lay outside the gene matches. CDR3 length: 15 residues.

This clonotype has a count of ten or more. The V and J genes are TRBV7-2 and TRBJ2-7, with TRBD2 identical over 8 bases. The V and J ends lost 6 bases and 4 bases, in that order; junction bases with no gene match: 14. The CDR3 covers 16 residues. Germline V gene lookup returns CDR1 SGHTA and CDR2 FQGNSA. The CDR3 coding sequence is TGTGCCAGCAGTCGCGACCGAACTAGCGGAGGTTACGAGCAGTACTTC. It is translated as CASSRDRTSGGYEQYF.

In its sample, this clonotype was seen many times. The chain recombines TRBV7-6 with TRBJ2-7; possible D gene TRBD1, 6 bases. The CDR3 length is 12 residues. With 6 bases removed from V and 7 bases from J, the gap between germline ends came to 13 bases. Germline V CDR1 and CDR2: SGHVS, FNYEAQ. CDR3 region: CASSSDSPEQYF. CDR3 DNA sequence: TGTGCCAGCAGTTCGGACAGCCCGGAGCAGTACTTC.

The rearrangement uses TRBV27 and TRBJ2-1, with 14 bases aligning to TRBD2. Germline values: CDR1 MNHEY, CDR2 SMNVEV (reference sequence). The CDR3 loop spans 15 amino acids. Trimming cost V 6 bases and J 9 bases; bases outside gene matches: 7. Here the CDR3 DNA reads TGTGCCAGCAGACCGGGACTAGCGGGAGTGACTGAGCAGTTCTTC. This encodes CASRPGLAGVTEQFF.

This sequence joins TRBV5-4 and TRBJ2-3; D may be TRBD1 or TRBD2 (6 bases each). CDR3 length equals 16 residues. The V end lost 4 bases, the J end lost 2 bases, and 17 bases lay between the germline ends. Looked up from germline, CDR1 is SGHNT and CDR2 is YYREEE (reference sequence). The DNA of the CDR3 is TGTGCCAGCAGCCTAGGGGGGAACCATTTCACAGATACGCAGTATTTT. Translated, it gives CASSLGGNHFTDTQYF. Combining the CDR3 with reference TRBV5-4 and TRBJ2-3 gives the whole variable domain ETGVTQSPTHLIKTRGQQVTLRCSSQSGHNTVSWYQQALGQGPQFIFQYYREEENGRGNFPPRFSGLQFPNYSSELNVNALELDDSALYLCASSLGGNHFTDTQYFGPGTRLTVL.

This chain uses TRBV28 with TRBJ2-1, with D tentatively TRBD1 (6 bases). Germline-derived CDR1 and CDR2 are MDHEN and SYDVKM. The CDR3 loop spans 16 amino acids. V gave up 6 bases and J gave up 7 bases, with 22 bases separating them. The CDR3 protein is CASRSPGQGKGNEQFF. In nucleotides, the CDR3 is TGTGCCAGCAGGTCACCGGGACAAGGCAAGGGGAATGAGCAGTTCTTC.

This clonotype was detected many times. The junction and the germline gene differ at one end; a read error may be behind it. The V and J genes are TRBV4-3 and TRBJ2-3, with TRBD1 matching 8 bases. CDR1 and CDR2 (germline): LGHNA, YSLEER. The CDR3 contains 14 residues. CDR3 loop: CASSQDRGTDTQYF. The CDR3 DNA reads TGTGCCAGCAGCCAGGACAGGGGCACAGATACGCAGTATTTT.

This clonotype was seen only a few times. The chain uses TRBV4-3 and TRBJ1-2; weak D call: TRBD1 (5 bases). The CDR3 totals 15 residues. The V gene lost 5 bases and the J gene lost 5 bases, with 18 bases spanning the gap. The germline CDR1 and CDR2 sequences are LGHNA and YSLEER. CDR3: CASSEAGPGSYGYTF. As DNA, the CDR3 is TGCGCCAGCAGCGAAGCGGGACCCGGGAGTTATGGCTACACCTTC.

The chain links TRBV28 to TRBJ1-6; TRBD1 aligns across 10 bases. Trimming took 8 bases from V and 7 from J; bases not matched to a gene: 11. This CDR3 is 16 amino acids long. The germline V gene has CDR1 MDHEN and CDR2 SYDVKM. The CDR3 is CASLNAGGQGNSPLHF. The CDR3 region has the DNA TGTGCCAGCCTAAATGCGGGGGGACAGGGGAATTCACCCCTCCACTTT.

This clonotype was observed many times. The chain uses TRBV7-9 and TRBJ2-5, with 7 nucleotides matching TRBD1. CDR3 length: 16 amino acids. Germline-derived CDR1 and CDR2 are SEHNR and FQNEAQ (reference sequence). V lost 1 base to trimming and J lost 3 bases; unmatched junction nucleotides: 8. The CDR3 is CASSLVSGTVKETQYF. The CDR3 nucleotides are TGTGCCAGCAGCTTAGTCTCCGGGACAGTTAAAGAGACCCAGTACTTC.

The CDR3 reads CSARDGLAENTGELFF. As DNA, the CDR3 is TGCAGTGCTAGAGATGGGCTAGCGGAGAACACCGGGGAGCTGTTTTTT. The chain links TRBV20-1 to TRBJ2-2, with 7 bases fitting TRBD2. J lost 1 base, V lost 0 bases, and 5 bases had no gene match. This CDR3 comprises 16 residues. Germline loops: CDR1 DFQATT, CDR2 SNEGSKA (reference sequence).

In this sample, this clonotype turned up many times. This chain joins TRBV5-1 and TRBJ1-1; D call uncertain. Trimming cost V 5 bases and J 3 bases, with 11 bases left between them. Germline assignment: CDR1 SGHRS and CDR2 YFSETQ. This CDR3 spans 13 amino acids. This CDR3 reads CASSGYPDTEAFF. In nucleotides, the CDR3 is TGCGCCAGCAGTGGGTACCCTGACACTGAAGCTTTCTTT.

This clonotype appeared a few times. This chain connects TRBV5-4 to TRBJ2-2, with 12 bases lining up with TRBD2. Looked up from germline, CDR1 is SGHNT and CDR2 is YYREEE (reference sequence). The junction had 4 bases not matched to a gene; V was cut back by 4 bases and J by 6 bases. The CDR3 spans 15 residues. The CDR3 coding sequence is TGTGCCAGCAGCATACTAGCGGGGGGACCCGGGGAGCTGTTTTTT. It yields the protein CASSILAGGPGELFF.

This clonotype has at least ten counts. The V and J genes are TRBV6-2 or TRBV6-3 and TRBJ2-6; possible D gene TRBD1, 5 bases. Between the trimmed V and J ends, which lost 2 bases and 4 bases, there was a span of 9 bases. Looked up from germline, CDR1 is MNHEY and CDR2 is SVGEGT. The CDR3 loop spans 15 amino acids. The CDR3 region has the DNA TGTGCCAGCAGTTACGAAGGGGTCGGGGCCAACGTCCTGACTTTC. Translation: CASSYEGVGANVLTF.